These 12 T cell receptor beta chains were sequenced from one sample in a study of identifying expanded T cells in peripheral blood. TCRdb keeps only in-frame clones here, not all; method: immunoSEQ multiplex PCR. The sample lists around 68,000 clones; more than 70% were seen once. Input material: blood. The receptor set was obtained from a person aged 18-69 years in good health.

This clone was observed once. The chain employs TRBV2 and TRBJ2-5, with a weak D call TRBD1 (6 bases). Germline V gives CDR1 SNHLY, CDR2 FYNNEI. This CDR3 has 20 residues. V dropped 7 bases and J dropped 1 base, with 31 bases sitting between them. CDR3 sequence: CASIDLRQALFPSPQETQYF. CDR3 nucleotides: TGTGCCAGCATCGACCTGCGACAGGCCTTGTTCCCCTCCCCCCAAGAGACCCAGTACTTC.

This rearrangement joins TRBV18 to TRBJ1-2; D is ambiguous. Germline V gene data show CDR1 as KGHSH and CDR2 as LQKENI. V was pared by 0 bases and J by 2 bases, with 10 bases between. The CDR3 runs to 15 residues. This CDR3 reads CASSPPNSRNYGYTF. The CDR3 region has the DNA TGTGCCAGCTCACCACCGAACAGTCGGAACTATGGCTACACCTTC.

This clone occurred a few times. The V gene is TRBV11-2, the J gene TRBJ2-7; 7 positions match TRBD1. The CDR3 covers 13 residues. V was pared by 3 bases and J by 7 bases, with 6 bases of the junction left unmatched. The germline CDR1 and CDR2 sequences are SGHAT and FQNNGV. The CDR3 DNA reads TGTGCCAGCAGCTTTACAGGGGAGAGGGAGCAGTACTTC. As protein: CASSFTGEREQYF.

This clone was observed once. The chain combines TRBV6-4 with TRBJ2-3, with 9 nucleotides matching TRBD1. CDR3 length: 15 amino acids. Losses at the gene ends were 0 bases for V and 4 bases for J; bases not matched to a gene: 2. CDR1 MRHNA and CDR2 SNTAGT come from the germline V gene. The CDR3 DNA reads TGTGCCAGCAGTGACTCTACAGGGGGCGCAGATACGCAGTATTTT. This gives the protein CASSDSTGGADTQYF.

Remarks on this clone: The same CDR3 arises from other DNA sequences in this sample as well. J is TRBJ2-3 and V is TRBV6-4, with D possibly TRBD1 on 6 matching bases. Germline V lookup: CDR1 MRHNA, CDR2 SNTAGT. The CDR3 covers 14 residues. Trimming took off 3 bases at V and 1 base at J, with 8 bases between the two ends. CDR3: CASSEAGGTDTQYF. For the CDR3, the DNA is TGTGCCAGCAGTGAGGCAGGGGGCACAGATACGCAGTATTTT.

Within the sample, this clone is medium-sized. The rearrangement joins TRBV5-1 to TRBJ1-1; the D is unclear. The CDR3 runs 12 residues. CDR1 and CDR2 (germline): SGHRS, YFSETQ. The V gene lost 5 bases and the J gene lost 6 bases, with 11 bases spanning the gap. The DNA of the CDR3 is TGCGCCAGCAGGTCGATTGGCCCTGAAGCTTTCTTT. Translated: CASRSIGPEAFF.

Concerning this clone: Since a much larger clone is just one base distant, this may be a read error. Other DNA variants within this sample encode the same CDR3. In DNA form, the CDR3 reads TGTGCCAGCAGTGAGACTAGCGGGGGCACAGATACGCAGTATTTT. This encodes CASSETSGGTDTQYF. This chain joins TRBV6-4 and TRBJ2-3, with 11 bases aligning to TRBD2. J lost 1 base, V lost 3 bases, and 0 bases had no gene match. This CDR3 is built from 15 residues. Germline V gene sequence: CDR1 MRHNA, CDR2 SNTAGT.

Concerning this clone: Other nucleotide sequences from this sample produce the same CDR3. The J gene is TRBJ1-2, the V gene TRBV15, with D uncertain. The CDR3 runs to 15 residues. CDR1 and CDR2 from the germline V gene are LNHNV and YYDKDF (reference sequence). The V gene lost 0 bases and the J gene lost 4 bases, with 12 bases spanning the gap. CDR3 DNA: TGTGCCACCAGCAGAGATCAGAGAGGCGTCTATGGCTACACCTTC. Translated: CATSRDQRGVYGYTF.

The rearrangement joins TRBV9 to TRBJ2-3; D may be TRBD1 (6 bases). CDR1 and CDR2 from the germline V gene are SGDLS and YYNGEE. The V end lost 4 bases, the J end lost 2 bases, and 11 bases lay between the germline ends. CDR3 size: 14 residues. CDR3 in amino acids: CASSPDRYTDTQYF. The DNA for the CDR3 is TGTGCCAGCAGCCCGGACAGATACACAGATACGCAGTATTTT.

V gene TRBV10-3 combines with J gene TRBJ2-7; 7 bases line up with TRBD1. Unmatched junction bases numbered 8, after V lost 6 bases and J lost 0 bases. This CDR3 spans 15 amino acids. Germline CDR1 and CDR2: ENHRY and SYGVKD. CDR3 region: CAIRAGTASSYEQYF. Here the CDR3 DNA reads TGTGCCATCAGAGCCGGGACAGCGAGCTCCTACGAGCAGTACTTC.

The V and J genes are TRBV30 and TRBJ2-5; D unclear. Trimming removed 1 base at V and 0 bases at J, with 12 bases between. The CDR3 is 15 amino acids. Per germline, CDR1 GTSNPN and CDR2 SVGIG (reference sequence). The CDR3 nucleotides are TGTGCCTGGAGTGAAGGGCATCCGTACCAAGAGACCCAGTACTTC. It encodes CAWSEGHPYQETQYF.

The gene calls are TRBV5-4 and TRBJ2-5, with TRBD1 matching 8 bases. The CDR3 covers 15 residues. Losses at the gene ends were 4 bases for V and 4 bases for J; bases not matched to a gene: 9. Germline CDR1 is SGHNT and CDR2 is YYREEE (reference sequence). For the CDR3, the DNA is TGTGCCAGCAGCCGAGGACAGGGTATCGGAGAGACCCAGTACTTC. Its translation is CASSRGQGIGETQYF.